The entry below describes one TCR beta chain. Antigen specificity is unknown. Mixed lymphocyte reaction cells underwent 6 to 7 days of coculture at 37°C. Prior to a 1:1 mixing, responder PBMCs were labelled with CFSE and stimulator PBMCs with Violet Dye. This entry comes from a study of siplizumab effects on memory and regulatory T cells. Whole-study context: Paired mixed lymphocyte reactions compared siplizumab 1 ug/mL against no drug.

Sequenced by immunoSEQ multiplex PCR; TCRdb stores in-frame clones only, minus some. The repertoire holds 15,000 to 20,000 clones, about 45% seen once, with 6% in the top ten. Study findings and constraints: Roughly 80-97% of proliferating CD4+ or CD8+ clones lacked an assignable naive or memory phenotype.

V shed 4 bases, J shed 6 bases, and the junction held 14 bases outside the gene matches. CDR3 size: 17 residues. Germline CDR1 is MNHEY and CDR2 is SMNVEV (reference sequence). The receptor comes from a human donor in good health; the cells came from an allogeneic mixed lymphocyte reaction. Some clones in this sample may be carry-over from other donors' samples. The sample comprised CFSE-low (dividing) CD4+ T cells sorted from an allogeneic mixed lymphocyte reaction. The V gene is TRBV27, the J gene TRBJ2-1; TRBD1 agrees at 8 bases. For the CDR3, the DNA is TGTGCCAGCAGTTATAGTTTCGGGACAGGATATTTCAATGAGCAGTTCTTC. Translation: CASSYSFGTGYFNEQFF.